The rows below give T cell receptor beta chains drawn from one sample of a study of Graves' ophthalmopathy and Graves' hyperthyroidism. TCRdb re-called the multiplex PCR reads with MiXCR, one entry per CDR3 protein. The top ten hold roughly 3.2% of the sample, which has hundreds of thousands of distinct CDR3 sequences, around 21% seen once. Sequenced sample: peripheral blood. The origin of the receptors is a woman between 18 and 30 years old with stable Graves' hyperthyroidism. The CDR3 runs from the conserved cysteine through the conserved F or W.

TRBV7-2 | 14 | CASSQGPAVREQYF
TRBV6-2/TRBV6-3 | 13 | CASVNRGRETQYF
TRBV5-1 | 15 | CASRERGQGTYEQYF
TRBV6-2/TRBV6-3 | 16 | CASTFRGSYSNQPQHF
TRBV10-3 | 14 | CAISRDLNTGELFF
TRBV19 | 16 | CASSWLAGGPLETQYF
TRBV11-2 | 15 | CASSSLSGRNQPQHF
TRBV19 | 12 | CATSPGNYGYTF
TRBV2 | 14 | CASKGASTGGELFF
TRBV5-1 | 15 | CASSESGYSNQPQHF
TRBV10-2 | 17 | CASRLTSGPSGANVLTF
TRBV29-1 | 15 | CSVEREGLAGDTQYF
TRBV10-3 | 14 | CAISPTGPGNTIYF
TRBV10-3 | 13 | CAIQSGASYEQYF
TRBV12-3/TRBV12-4 | 16 | CASSKGERVDTGELFF
TRBV4-1 | 11 | CASGGHTEAFF
TRBV12-3/TRBV12-4 | 14 | CASRGQGLGSPLHF
TRBV6-2/TRBV6-3 | 16 | CASSYSRGRVDTEAFF
TRBV3-1 | 15 | CASSLLGAPKETQYF
TRBV12-3/TRBV12-4 | 11 | CACRTVAEAFF
TRBV6-1 | 14 | CATKGEADHYEQYF
TRBV24-1 | 12 | CAKTTDPYEQYF
TRBV24-1 | 16 | CATSETSGTGNTEAFF
TRBV11-2 | 15 | CASSLEEGQGVPQHF
TRBV6-1 | 15 | CASSENNRAFWGYTF
TRBV6-1 | 14 | CASSRTGGTYGYTF
TRBV6-1 | 18 | CASSESFWWGSGANVLTF
TRBV19 | 15 | CASTRTGGTNQPQHF
TRBV10-3 | 12 | CAISEKRETQYF
TRBV19 | 12 | CASMDGAYEQYF
TRBV30 | 13 | CAWSLQGDYGYTF
TRBV20-1 | 17 | CSARRLAGVWGQETQYF
TRBV28 | 15 | CASREYRDRFSEAFF
TRBV6-5 | 17 | CASSYFITGGFFYEQYF
TRBV4-1 | 18 | CASSAPNLRPQGTGELFF